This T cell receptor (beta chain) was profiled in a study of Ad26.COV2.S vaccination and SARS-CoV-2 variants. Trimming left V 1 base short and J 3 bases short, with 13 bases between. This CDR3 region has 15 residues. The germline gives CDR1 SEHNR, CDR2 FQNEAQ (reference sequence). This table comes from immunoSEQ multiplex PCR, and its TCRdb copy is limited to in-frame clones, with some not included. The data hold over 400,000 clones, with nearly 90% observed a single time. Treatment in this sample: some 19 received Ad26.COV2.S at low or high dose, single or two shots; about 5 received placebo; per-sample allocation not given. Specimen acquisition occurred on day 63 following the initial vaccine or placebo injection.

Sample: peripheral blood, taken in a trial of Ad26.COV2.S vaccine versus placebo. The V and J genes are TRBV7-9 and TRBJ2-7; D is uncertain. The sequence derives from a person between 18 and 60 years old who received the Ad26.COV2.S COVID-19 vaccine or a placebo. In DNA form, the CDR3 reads TGTGCCAGCAGCTTAGAGGCCAGCGTAAACTACGAGCAGTACTTC. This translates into CASSLEASVNYEQYF.